This T cell receptor (beta chain) is from a study of blood T cell repertoires in COVID-19. Looking at the study overall: In each case, the material was cDNA or gDNA derived from T cells, B-cell-depleted T cells, or PBMCs.

Germline CDR1 reads SGHNT; CDR2 reads YYREEE (reference sequence). V dropped 6 bases and J dropped 4 bases, with 10 bases sitting between them. The CDR3 totals 13 residues. Seattle's enrolled individuals joined amid active infection and were then monitored longitudinally. Source study methods: For nucleated cells, counts were estimated from reference gene primer amplification. Profiling relied on immunoSEQ multiplex PCR, and the TCRdb table lists in-frame clones only, not all of them. The V and J calls and clone size are taken from that table; D and trimming were inferred from the DNA. The table includes 200,000 to 300,000 clones, 80% to 95% detected once.

The chain employs TRBV5-4 and TRBJ2-2; maybe TRBD2 (6 bases). The sample consisted of peripheral blood. The source is a man aged 25 to 40 with COVID-19, enrolled during active disease. CDR3 region: CASTGGPTGELFF. In DNA form, the CDR3 reads TGTGCCAGCACCGGGGGTCCCACCGGGGAGCTGTTTTTT.